This TCR beta chain derives from a study of regulatory T cells in long-lasting Graves disease. CDR1 is SGHDN and CDR2 is FVKESK in the germline V gene. The CDR3 is 15 residues long. About this clonotype: The antigen is undetermined. One end of the junction varies from germline; a read error may be responsible.

Study-wide results and caveats: New patients shared fewer public clonotypes (around 970) than persistent patients did (2,741).

HTBI primers from iRepertoire and Arm-PCR of CDR3 regions yielded the TCR beta libraries. TCRdb re-called the multiplex PCR reads through MiXCR, storing one row per CDR3 protein. The sample records a few hundred thousand distinct CDR3 sequences, 20% to 25% being singletons. Time point reported: persistent/refractory GD, antithyroid drugs over 5 years with positive TRAb. The TCR library was prepared using RNA isolated from PBMCs. The genes are TRBV14 and TRBJ2-4, with D tentatively TRBD1 or TRBD2 (6 bases each). This specimen was peripheral blood mononuclear cells (PBMCs), taken when the disease was refractory, from a patient treated with antithyroid drugs. The clonotype originates from a female donor with Graves disease. The CDR3 DNA follows: TGTGCCAGCAGCCAAACACTAGCCCCCGGGGACATTCAGCACTTC. Its protein is CASSQTLAPGDIQHF. Together with reference TRBV14 and TRBJ2-4, the CDR3 gives the full variable domain: EAGVTQFPSHSVIEKGQTVTLRCDPISGHDNLYWYRRVMGKEIKFLLHFVKESKQDESGMPNNRFLAERTGGTYSTLKVQPAELEDSGVYFCASSQTLAPGDIQHFGAGTRLSVL.